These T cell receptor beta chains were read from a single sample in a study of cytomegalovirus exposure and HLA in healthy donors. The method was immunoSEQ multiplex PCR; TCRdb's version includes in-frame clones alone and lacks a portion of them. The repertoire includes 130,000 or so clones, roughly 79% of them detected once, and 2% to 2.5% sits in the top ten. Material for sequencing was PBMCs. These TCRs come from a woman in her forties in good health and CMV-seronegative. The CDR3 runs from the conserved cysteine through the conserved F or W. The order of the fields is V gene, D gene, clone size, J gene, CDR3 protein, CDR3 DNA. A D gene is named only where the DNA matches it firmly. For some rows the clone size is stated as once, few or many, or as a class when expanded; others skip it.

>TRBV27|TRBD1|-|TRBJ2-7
CASSRDSVSYEQYF
TGTGCCAGCAGCCGGGACAGCGTCTCCTACGAGCAGTACTTC
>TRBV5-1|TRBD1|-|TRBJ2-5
CASRLTGSSQETQYF
TGCGCCAGCAGACTGACAGGGAGTAGCCAAGAGACCCAGTACTTC
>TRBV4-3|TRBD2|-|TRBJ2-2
CASSRSSGYELFF
TGCGCCAGCAGCCGATCTAGCGGGTATGAGCTGTTTTTT
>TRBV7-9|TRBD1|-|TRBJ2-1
CASSLGGTGPYNEQFF
TGTGCCAGCAGCTTAGGTGGGACAGGGCCCTACAATGAGCAGTTCTTC
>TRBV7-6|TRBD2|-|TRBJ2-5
CASSRGLAGHQETQYF
TGTGCCAGCAGCCGAGGACTAGCGGGGCACCAAGAGACCCAGTACTTC
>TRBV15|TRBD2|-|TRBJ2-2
CATSSLAGGEAGELFF
TGTGCCACCAGCTCCCTAGCGGGGGGGGAGGCCGGGGAGCTGTTTTTT
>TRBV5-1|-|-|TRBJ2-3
CASSFDRTNTDTQYF
TGCGCCAGCAGCTTTGACAGAACTAACACAGATACGCAGTATTTT
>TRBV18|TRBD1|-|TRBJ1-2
CASSRDNRDRGYGYTF
TGTGCCAGCTCGCGCGATAACCGGGACAGGGGTTATGGCTACACCTTC
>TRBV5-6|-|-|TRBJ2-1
CASSSEEGLTYNEQFF
TGTGCCAGCAGCTCCGAGGAGGGGTTAACCTACAATGAGCAGTTCTTC
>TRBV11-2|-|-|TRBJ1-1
CASSSQGGTEAFF
TGTGCCAGCAGCTCGCAAGGGGGAACTGAAGCTTTCTTT
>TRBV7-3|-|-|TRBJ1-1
CASSLTWAGNTEAFF
TGTGCCAGCAGCTTAACGTGGGCGGGGAACACTGAAGCTTTCTTT
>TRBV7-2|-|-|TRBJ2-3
CASSLAFSVASTDTQYF
TGTGCCAGCAGCTTAGCGTTTAGCGTGGCTAGCACAGATACGCAGTATTTT
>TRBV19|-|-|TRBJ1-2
CASSIFGAGTYYGYTF
TGTGCCAGTAGTATCTTTGGGGCAGGGACATACTATGGCTACACCTTC
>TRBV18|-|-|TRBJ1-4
CASAGATNEKLFF
TGTGCCAGTGCGGGAGCAACTAACGAAAAACTGTTTTTT
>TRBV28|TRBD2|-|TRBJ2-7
CASSSRLAGVGYEQYF
TGTGCCAGCAGTTCCAGACTAGCGGGAGTAGGCTACGAGCAGTACTTC
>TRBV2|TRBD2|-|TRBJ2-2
CASNLLAGAPGELFF
TGTGCCAGCAATCTATTAGCGGGAGCCCCCGGGGAGCTGTTTTTT
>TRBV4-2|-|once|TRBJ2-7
CASSQAGSYEQYF
TGTGCCAGCAGCCAAGCGGGGTCGTACGAGCAGTACTTC
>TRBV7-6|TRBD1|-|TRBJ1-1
CASSQDRDTEAFF
TGTGCCAGCAGCCAAGACAGGGACACTGAAGCTTTCTTT
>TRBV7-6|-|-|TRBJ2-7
CASSLVGSSYEQYF
TGTGCCAGCAGCTTAGTTGGCAGCTCCTACGAGCAGTACTTC
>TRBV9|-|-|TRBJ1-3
CASSVERTSSGNTIYF
TGTGCCAGCAGCGTAGAACGCACCAGCTCTGGAAACACCATATATTTT
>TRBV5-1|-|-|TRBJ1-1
CASSFDTTEAFF
TGCGCCAGCAGCTTTGACACCACTGAAGCTTTCTTT
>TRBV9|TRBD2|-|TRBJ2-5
CASSPRLAGGSETQYF
TGTGCCAGCAGCCCCAGACTAGCGGGAGGGAGTGAGACCCAGTACTTC